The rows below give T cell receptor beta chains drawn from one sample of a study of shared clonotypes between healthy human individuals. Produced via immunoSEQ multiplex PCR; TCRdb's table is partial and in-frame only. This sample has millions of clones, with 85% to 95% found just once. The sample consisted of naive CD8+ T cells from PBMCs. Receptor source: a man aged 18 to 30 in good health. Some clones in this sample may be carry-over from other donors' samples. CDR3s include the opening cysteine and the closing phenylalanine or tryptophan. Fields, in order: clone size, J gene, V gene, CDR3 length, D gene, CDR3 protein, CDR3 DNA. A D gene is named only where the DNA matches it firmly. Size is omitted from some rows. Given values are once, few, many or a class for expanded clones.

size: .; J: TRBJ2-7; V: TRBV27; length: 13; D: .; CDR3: CASSLDASYEQYF; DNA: TGTGCCAGCAGTTTAGATGCCTCCTACGAGCAGTACTTC
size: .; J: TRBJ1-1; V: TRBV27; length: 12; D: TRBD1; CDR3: CASFHGDRQAFF; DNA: TGTGCCAGCTTCCATGGGGACAGGCAAGCTTTCTTT
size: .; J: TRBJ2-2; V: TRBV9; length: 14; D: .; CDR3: CASSVGSGTGELFF; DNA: TGTGCCAGCAGCGTAGGGTCGGGCACCGGGGAGCTGTTTTTT
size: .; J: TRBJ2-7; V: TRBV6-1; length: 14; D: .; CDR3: CASSYKDGSYEQYF; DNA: TGTGCCAGCAGCTACAAGGACGGATCCTACGAGCAGTACTTC
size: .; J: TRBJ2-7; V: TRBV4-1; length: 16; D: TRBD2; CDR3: CASGPSFGGRNSEQYF; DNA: TGCGCCAGCGGGCCGAGTTTCGGCGGGAGGAATTCCGAGCAGTACTTC
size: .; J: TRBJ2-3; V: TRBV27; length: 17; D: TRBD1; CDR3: CASSLYPGQYYTDTQYF; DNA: TGTGCCAGCAGTTTATATCCGGGACAGTACTATACGGATACGCAGTATTTT
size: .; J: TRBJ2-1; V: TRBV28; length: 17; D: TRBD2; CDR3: CASRPTSGGSSYNEQFF; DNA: TGTGCCAGCAGGCCGACTAGCGGGGGAAGCTCCTACAATGAGCAGTTCTTC
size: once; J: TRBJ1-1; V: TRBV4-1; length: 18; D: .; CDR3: CASSRRAVDPSLDTEAFF; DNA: TGCGCCAGCAGCCGCAGAGCCGTGGACCCATCGTTGGACACTGAAGCTTTCTTT
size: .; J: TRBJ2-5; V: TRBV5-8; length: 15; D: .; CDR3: CASSLGMDSQETQYF; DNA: TGTGCCAGCAGTCTGGGGATGGACAGCCAAGAGACCCAGTACTTC
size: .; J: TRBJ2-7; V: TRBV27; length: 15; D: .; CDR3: CASSPQAGVIYEQYF; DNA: TGTGCCAGCAGTCCGCAGGCAGGGGTTATCTACGAGCAGTACTTC
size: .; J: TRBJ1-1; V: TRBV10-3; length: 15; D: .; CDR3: CAISESRGRSTEAFF; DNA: TGTGCCATCAGTGAGTCACGGGGGCGATCCACTGAAGCTTTCTTT
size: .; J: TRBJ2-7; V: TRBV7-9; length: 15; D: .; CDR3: CASSLFPGILYEQYF; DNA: TGTGCCAGCAGCTTATTCCCGGGGATACTCTACGAGCAGTACTTC
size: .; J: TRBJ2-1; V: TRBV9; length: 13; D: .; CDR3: CASSVGQGSDRFF; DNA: .
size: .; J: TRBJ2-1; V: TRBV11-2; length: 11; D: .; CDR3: CASSSFNEQFF; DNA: TGTGCCAGCAGCTCTTTCAATGAGCAGTTCTTC